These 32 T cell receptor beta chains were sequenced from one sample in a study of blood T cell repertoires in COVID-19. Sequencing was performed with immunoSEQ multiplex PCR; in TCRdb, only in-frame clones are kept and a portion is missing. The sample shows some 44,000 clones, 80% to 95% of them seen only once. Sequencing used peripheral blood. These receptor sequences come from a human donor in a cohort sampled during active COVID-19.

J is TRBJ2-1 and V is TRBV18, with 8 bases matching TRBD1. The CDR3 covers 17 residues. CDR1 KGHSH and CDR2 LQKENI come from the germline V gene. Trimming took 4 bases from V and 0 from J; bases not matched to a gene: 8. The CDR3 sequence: CASSLASGGTSYNEQFF. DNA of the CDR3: TGTGCCAGCTCACTTGCCTCAGGGGGCACCTCCTACAATGAGCAGTTCTTC.

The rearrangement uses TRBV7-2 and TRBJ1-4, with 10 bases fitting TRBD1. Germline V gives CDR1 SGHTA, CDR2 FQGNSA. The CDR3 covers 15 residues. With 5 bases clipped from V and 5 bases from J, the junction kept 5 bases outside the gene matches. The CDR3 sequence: CASSRDRGRNEKLFF. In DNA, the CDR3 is TGTGCCAGCAGCAGGGACAGGGGAAGGAATGAAAAACTGTTTTTT.

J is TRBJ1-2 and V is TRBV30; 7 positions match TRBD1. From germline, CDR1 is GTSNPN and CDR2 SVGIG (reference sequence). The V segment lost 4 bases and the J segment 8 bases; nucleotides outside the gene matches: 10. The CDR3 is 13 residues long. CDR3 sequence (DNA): TGTGCCTGGACAGGGGGTTCCAGGGGCGGCTACACCTTC. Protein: CAWTGGSRGGYTF.

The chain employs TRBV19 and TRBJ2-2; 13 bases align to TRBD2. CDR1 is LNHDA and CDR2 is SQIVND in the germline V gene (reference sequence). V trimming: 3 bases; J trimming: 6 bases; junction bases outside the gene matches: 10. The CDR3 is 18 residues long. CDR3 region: CASSIFSGLAGQSGELFF. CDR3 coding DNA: TGTGCCAGTAGTATTTTTTCGGGACTAGCGGGACAGTCCGGGGAGCTGTTTTTT.

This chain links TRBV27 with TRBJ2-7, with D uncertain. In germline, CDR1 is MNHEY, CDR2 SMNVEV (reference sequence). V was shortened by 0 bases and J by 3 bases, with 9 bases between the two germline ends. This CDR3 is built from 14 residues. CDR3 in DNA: TGTGCCAGCAGTTTATCATGGGCCGACTACGAGCAGTACTTC. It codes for CASSLSWADYEQYF.

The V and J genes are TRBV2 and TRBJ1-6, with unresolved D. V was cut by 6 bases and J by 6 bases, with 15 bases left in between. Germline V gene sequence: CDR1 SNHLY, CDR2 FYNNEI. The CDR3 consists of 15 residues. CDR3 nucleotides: TGTGCCAGCAGACCACAATTTCCCCCTAATTCACCCCTCCACTTT. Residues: CASRPQFPPNSPLHF.

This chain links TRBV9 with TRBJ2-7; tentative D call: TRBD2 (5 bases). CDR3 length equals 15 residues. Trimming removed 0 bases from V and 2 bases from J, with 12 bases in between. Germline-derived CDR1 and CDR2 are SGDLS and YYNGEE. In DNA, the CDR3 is TGTGCCAGCAGCGTAGCTGCTAGAGGGACCTACGAGCAGTACTTC. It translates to CASSVAARGTYEQYF.

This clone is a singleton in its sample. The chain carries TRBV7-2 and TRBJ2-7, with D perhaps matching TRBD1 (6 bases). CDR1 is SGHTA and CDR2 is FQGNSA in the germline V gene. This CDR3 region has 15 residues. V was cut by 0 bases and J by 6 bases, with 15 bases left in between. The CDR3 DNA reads TGTGCCAGCAGCTTAGCGGCATCCCGAGGGGGCGAGCAGTACTTC. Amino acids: CASSLAASRGGEQYF. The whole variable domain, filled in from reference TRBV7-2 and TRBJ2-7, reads GAGVSQSPSNKVTEKGKDVELRCDPISGHTALYWYRQSLGQGLEFLIYFQGNSAPDKSGLPSDRFSAERTGGSVSTLTIQRTQQEDSAVYLCASSLAASRGGEQYFGPGTRLTVT.

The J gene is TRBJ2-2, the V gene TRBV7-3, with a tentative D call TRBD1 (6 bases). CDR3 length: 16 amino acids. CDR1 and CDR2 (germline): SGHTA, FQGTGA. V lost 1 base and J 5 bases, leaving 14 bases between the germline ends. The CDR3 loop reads CASSLRGTSGTGELFF. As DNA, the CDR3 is TGTGCCAGCAGCTTAAGAGGGACATCCGGGACCGGGGAGCTGTTTTTT. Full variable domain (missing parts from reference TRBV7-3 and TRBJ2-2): GAGVSQTPSNKVTEKGKYVELRCDPISGHTALYWYRQSLGQGPEFLIYFQGTGAADDSGLPNDRFFAVRPEGSVSTLKIQRTERGDSAVYLCASSLRGTSGTGELFFGEGSRLTVL.

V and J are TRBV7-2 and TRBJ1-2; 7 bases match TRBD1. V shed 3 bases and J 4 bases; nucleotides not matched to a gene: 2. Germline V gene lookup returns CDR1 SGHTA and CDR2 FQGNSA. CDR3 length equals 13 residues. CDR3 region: CASSLGQSYGYTF. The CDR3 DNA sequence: TGTGCCAGCAGCTTGGGACAGAGCTATGGCTACACCTTC.

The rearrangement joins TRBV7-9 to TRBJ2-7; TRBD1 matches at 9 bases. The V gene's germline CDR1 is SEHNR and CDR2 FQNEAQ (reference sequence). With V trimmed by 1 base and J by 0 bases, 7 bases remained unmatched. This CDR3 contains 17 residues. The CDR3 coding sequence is TGTGCCAGCAGCTTAGAAATAGGACAGGGGAACTCCTACGAGCAGTACTTC. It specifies CASSLEIGQGNSYEQYF.

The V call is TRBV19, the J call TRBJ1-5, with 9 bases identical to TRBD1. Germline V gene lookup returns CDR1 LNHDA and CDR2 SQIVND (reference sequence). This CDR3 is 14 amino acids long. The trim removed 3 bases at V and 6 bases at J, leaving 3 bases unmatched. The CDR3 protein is CASSMGDRAQPQHF. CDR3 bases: TGTGCCAGTAGTATGGGGGACAGGGCTCAGCCCCAGCATTTT.

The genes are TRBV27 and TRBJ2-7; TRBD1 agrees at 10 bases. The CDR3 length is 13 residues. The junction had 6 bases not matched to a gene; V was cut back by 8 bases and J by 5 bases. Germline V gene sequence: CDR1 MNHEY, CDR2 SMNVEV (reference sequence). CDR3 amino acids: CASSGQGIHEQYF. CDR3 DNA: TGTGCCAGCTCGGGACAGGGGATTCACGAGCAGTACTTC.

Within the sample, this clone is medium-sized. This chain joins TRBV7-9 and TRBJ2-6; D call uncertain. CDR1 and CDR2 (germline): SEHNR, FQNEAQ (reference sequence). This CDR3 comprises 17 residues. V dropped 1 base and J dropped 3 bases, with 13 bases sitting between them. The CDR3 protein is CASSLGVRIFGANVLTF. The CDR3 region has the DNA TGTGCCAGCAGCTTAGGTGTGCGCATCTTTGGGGCCAACGTCCTGACTTTC.

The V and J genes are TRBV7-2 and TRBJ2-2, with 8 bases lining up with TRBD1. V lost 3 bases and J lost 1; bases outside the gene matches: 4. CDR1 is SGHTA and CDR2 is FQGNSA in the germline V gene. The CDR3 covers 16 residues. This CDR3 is CASSFTGTGNTGELFF. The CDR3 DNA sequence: TGTGCCAGCAGCTTCACCGGGACAGGGAACACCGGGGAGCTGTTTTTT.

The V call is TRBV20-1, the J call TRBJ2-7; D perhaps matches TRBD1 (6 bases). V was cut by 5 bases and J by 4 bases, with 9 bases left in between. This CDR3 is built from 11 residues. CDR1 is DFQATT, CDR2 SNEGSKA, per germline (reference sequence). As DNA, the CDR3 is TGCAGTGCTCACAGGGTATACGAGCAGTACTTC. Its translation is CSAHRVYEQYF.

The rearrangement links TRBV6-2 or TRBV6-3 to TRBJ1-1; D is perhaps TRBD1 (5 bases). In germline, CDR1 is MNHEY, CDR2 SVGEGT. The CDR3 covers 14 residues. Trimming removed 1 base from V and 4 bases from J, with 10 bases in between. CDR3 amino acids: CASSYWGVRTEAFF. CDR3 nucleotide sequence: TGTGCCAGCAGTTACTGGGGGGTTCGCACTGAAGCTTTCTTT.

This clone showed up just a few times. The CDR3 here is CASSALGGRGSPLHF. For the CDR3, the DNA is TGTGCCAGCAGCGCCCTCGGAGGGCGGGGCTCACCCCTCCACTTT. The J gene is TRBJ1-6, the V gene TRBV9; D is possibly TRBD1 (5 bases). The germline V gene has CDR1 SGDLS and CDR2 YYNGEE. This CDR3 region has 15 residues. Trimming took 3 bases from V and 10 from J, leaving 17 bases between them. Complete variable domain (other parts from reference TRBV9 and TRBJ1-6): DSGVTQTPKHLITATGQRVTLRCSPRSGDLSVYWYQQSLDQGLQFLIQYYNGEERAKGNILERFSAQQFPDLHSELNLSSLELGDSALYFCASSALGGRGSPLHFGNGTRLTVT.

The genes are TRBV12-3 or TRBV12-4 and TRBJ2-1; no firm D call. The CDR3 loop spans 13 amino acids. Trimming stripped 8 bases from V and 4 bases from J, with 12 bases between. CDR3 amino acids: CASSHGPYNEQFF. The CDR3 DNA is TGTGCCAGCTCCCATGGGCCATACAATGAGCAGTTCTTC.

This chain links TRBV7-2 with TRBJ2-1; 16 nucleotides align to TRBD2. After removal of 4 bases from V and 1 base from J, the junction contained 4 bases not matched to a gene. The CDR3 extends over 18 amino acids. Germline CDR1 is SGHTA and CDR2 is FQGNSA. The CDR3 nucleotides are TGTGCCAGCAGCTGGGGACTAGCGGGAGGGAGGTCCTACAATGAGCAGTTCTTC. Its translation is CASSWGLAGGRSYNEQFF.

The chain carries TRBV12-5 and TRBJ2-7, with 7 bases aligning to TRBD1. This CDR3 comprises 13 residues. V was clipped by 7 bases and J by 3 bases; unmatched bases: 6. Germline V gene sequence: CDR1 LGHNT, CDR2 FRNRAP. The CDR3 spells CASVPRDSYEQYF. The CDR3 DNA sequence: TGTGCTAGTGTCCCTAGGGACAGCTACGAGCAGTACTTC.

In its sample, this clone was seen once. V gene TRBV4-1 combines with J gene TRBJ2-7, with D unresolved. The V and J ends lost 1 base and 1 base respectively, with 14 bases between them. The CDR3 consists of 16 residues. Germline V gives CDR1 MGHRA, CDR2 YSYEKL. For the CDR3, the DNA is TGCGCCAGCAGCCAAGGCCCTACCATACCGTCCTACGAGCAGTACTTC. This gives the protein CASSQGPTIPSYEQYF.

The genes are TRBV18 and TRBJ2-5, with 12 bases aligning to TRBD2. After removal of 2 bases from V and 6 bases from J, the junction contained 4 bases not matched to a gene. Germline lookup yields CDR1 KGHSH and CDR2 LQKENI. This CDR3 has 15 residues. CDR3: CASSPGLAGLKTQYF. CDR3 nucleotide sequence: TGTGCCAGCTCACCAGGACTAGCGGGGCTAAAGACCCAGTACTTC.

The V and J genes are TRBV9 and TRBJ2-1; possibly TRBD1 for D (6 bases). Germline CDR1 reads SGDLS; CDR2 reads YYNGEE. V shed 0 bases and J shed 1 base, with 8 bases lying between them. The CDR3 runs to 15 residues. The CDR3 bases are TGTGCCAGCAGCGTAGGAACAGGGTCCTACAATGAGCAGTTCTTC. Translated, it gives CASSVGTGSYNEQFF.

CDR3 sequence: CASSQQRLAGSYNEQFF. The CDR3 DNA follows: TGTGCCAGCTCACAACAACGACTAGCGGGATCCTACAATGAGCAGTTCTTC. The chain couples TRBV18 to TRBJ2-1; 11 nucleotides match TRBD2. Looked up from germline, CDR1 is KGHSH and CDR2 is LQKENI. The CDR3 covers 17 residues. Unmatched junction bases numbered 6, after V lost 4 bases and J lost 1 base.

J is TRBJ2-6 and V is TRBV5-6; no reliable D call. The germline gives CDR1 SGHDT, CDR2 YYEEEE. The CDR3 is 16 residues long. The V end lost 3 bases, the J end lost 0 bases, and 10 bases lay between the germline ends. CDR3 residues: CASSSPPVSGANVLTF. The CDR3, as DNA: TGTGCCAGCAGCTCCCCTCCTGTCTCTGGGGCCAACGTCCTGACTTTC.

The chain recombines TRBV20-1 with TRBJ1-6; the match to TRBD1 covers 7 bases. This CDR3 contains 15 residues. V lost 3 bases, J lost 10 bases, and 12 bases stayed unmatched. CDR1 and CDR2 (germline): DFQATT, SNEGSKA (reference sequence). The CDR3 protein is CSASKVGTADSPLHF. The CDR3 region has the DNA TGCAGTGCTAGTAAGGTCGGGACAGCGGACTCACCCCTCCACTTT.

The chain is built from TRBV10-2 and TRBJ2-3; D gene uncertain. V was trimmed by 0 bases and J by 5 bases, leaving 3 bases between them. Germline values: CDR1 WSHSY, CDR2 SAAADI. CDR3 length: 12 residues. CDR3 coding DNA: TGCGCCAGCAGTGAGTCGAGAGATACGCAGTATTTT. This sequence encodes CASSESRDTQYF.

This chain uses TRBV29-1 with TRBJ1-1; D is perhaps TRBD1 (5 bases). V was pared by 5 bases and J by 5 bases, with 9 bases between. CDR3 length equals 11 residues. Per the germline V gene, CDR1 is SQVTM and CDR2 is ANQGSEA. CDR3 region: CSVWKGTEAFF. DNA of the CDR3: TGCAGCGTTTGGAAGGGGACTGAAGCTTTCTTT. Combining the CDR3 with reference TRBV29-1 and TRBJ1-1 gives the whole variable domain SAVISQKPSRDICQRGTSLTIQCQVDSQVTMMFWYRQQPGQSLTLIATANQGSEATYESGFVIDKFPISRPNLTFSTLTVSNMSPEDSSIYLCSVWKGTEAFFGQGTRLTVV.

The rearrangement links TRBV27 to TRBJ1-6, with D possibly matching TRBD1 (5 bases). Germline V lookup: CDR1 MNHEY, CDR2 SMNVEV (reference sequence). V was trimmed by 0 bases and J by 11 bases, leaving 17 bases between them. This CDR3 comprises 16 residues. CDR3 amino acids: CASSLSSTGKSTPLHF. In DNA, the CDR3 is TGTGCCAGCAGTTTATCGTCAACAGGAAAGAGTACACCCCTCCACTTT.

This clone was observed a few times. The CDR3 coding sequence is TGTGCCAGCAGCTTATATACGGGTAGCAATCAGCCCCAGCATTTT. Its translation is CASSLYTGSNQPQHF. J is TRBJ1-5 and V is TRBV5-5; D call uncertain. Germline V CDR1 and CDR2: SGHKS, YYEKEE (reference sequence). The V and J ends lost 2 bases and 0 bases respectively, with 9 bases between them. This CDR3 comprises 15 residues.

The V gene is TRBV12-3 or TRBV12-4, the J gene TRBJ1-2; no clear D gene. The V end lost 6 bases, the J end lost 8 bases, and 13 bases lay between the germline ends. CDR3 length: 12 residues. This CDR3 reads CASSALTGGYTF. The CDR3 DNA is TGTGCCAGCAGCGCCTTGACTGGGGGCTACACCTTC.